One sample yielded the 6 T cell receptor beta chains listed below, sequenced in a study of T-cell memory formation after mild COVID-19. TCRdb reprocessed the 5' RACE reads with MiXCR, giving one entry per CDR3 protein. This sample has 350,000 to 400,000 distinct CDR3 sequences, with around 20% found just once. Sequenced material: PBMCs or a T cell subset sorted from them (not recorded which). The receptors were gathered from an adult woman who had mild COVID-19 (a few samples of this study predate the infection). Cell type and time point are not known.

This clonotype was seen ten or more times. The chain couples TRBV9 to TRBJ2-2; D gene uncertain. V lost 0 bases and J 7 bases, leaving 4 bases between the germline ends. CDR3 length: 12 residues. The germline V gene has CDR1 SGDLS and CDR2 YYNGEE. DNA for the CDR3: TGTGCCAGCAGCGTAGGAGGCGGGGAGCTGTTTTTT. This sequence encodes CASSVGGGELFF. The variable domain in full, completed from reference TRBV9 and TRBJ2-2, reads DSGVTQTPKHLITATGQRVTLRCSPRSGDLSVYWYQQSLDQGLQFLIQYYNGEERAKGNILERFSAQQFPDLHSELNLSSLELGDSALYFCASSVGGGELFFGEGSRLTVL.

The gene calls are TRBV5-1 and TRBJ1-4, with TRBD1 as a possible D gene (6 bases). The V and J ends lost 1 base and 7 bases respectively, with 14 bases between them. Germline V lookup: CDR1 SGHRS, CDR2 YFSETQ. The CDR3 extends over 15 amino acids. The CDR3 region is CASSLSGEEGEKLFF. The CDR3 DNA is TGCGCCAGCAGCTTGTCAGGGGAGGAGGGTGAAAAACTGTTTTTT. Together with reference TRBV5-1 and TRBJ1-4, the CDR3 gives the full variable domain: KAGVTQTPRYLIKTRGQQVTLSCSPISGHRSVSWYQQTPGQGLQFLFEYFSETQRNKGNFPGRFSGRQFSNSRSEMNVSTLELGDSALYLCASSLSGEEGEKLFFGSGTQLSVL.

The J gene is TRBJ2-1, the V gene TRBV2, with 8 bases lining up with TRBD1. V shed 6 bases, J shed 5 bases, and the junction held 0 bases outside the gene matches. The CDR3 extends over 12 amino acids. Germline loops: CDR1 SNHLY, CDR2 FYNNEI. The CDR3 bases are TGTGCCAGCAGGGACAGGGACAATGAGCAGTTCTTC. Residues: CASRDRDNEQFF.

This clonotype was seen a few times. The chain has TRBV6-6 and TRBJ2-3; D uncertain. The CDR3 covers 11 residues. The V and J ends lost 4 bases and 3 bases respectively, with 2 bases between them. Germline V gives CDR1 MNHNY, CDR2 SVGAGI (reference sequence). CDR3 protein: CASSWTDTQYF. DNA of the CDR3: TGTGCCAGCAGTTGGACAGATACGCAGTATTTT.

This clonotype was recorded many times. The chain joins TRBV12-3 or TRBV12-4 to TRBJ2-1, with D possibly matching TRBD1 (6 bases). This CDR3 contains 13 residues. Deletions cut 4 bases from V and 10 bases from J, with 14 bases between. The CDR3 sequence is CASSSTTGSEQFF. The CDR3 DNA is TGTGCCAGCAGTTCCACTACAGGGTCGGAGCAGTTCTTC.

This chain connects TRBV4-3 to TRBJ2-3; a possible D gene is TRBD2 (5 bases). CDR1 is LGHNA and CDR2 is YSLEER in the germline V gene. Trimming left V 3 bases short and J 1 base short, with 8 bases between. This CDR3 region has 14 residues. The CDR3 coding sequence is TGCGCCAGCAGCCACGAGAGGGGCACAGATACGCAGTATTTT. Its translation is CASSHERGTDTQYF.